Listed below are T cell receptor beta chains from one sample, sequenced in a study of blood T cell repertoires in COVID-19. The repertoire was sequenced with immunoSEQ multiplex PCR; TCRdb's copy has only in-frame clones and lacks some. In the table there are tens of thousands of clones, over 80% of which are singletons. Sequencing was performed on peripheral blood. These receptors originate from a human donor in a cohort sampled during active COVID-19. The CDR3 runs from the conserved cysteine through the conserved F or W. D genes are given only for firm matches. The listing skips clone size in some rows; elsewhere it reads once, few, many or a size class.

v_gene	j_gene	abundance	d_gene	CDR3aa	CDR3nt
TRBV27	TRBJ2-7	once	TRBD2	CASSLSFAWEGPYEQYF	TGTGCCAGCAGTTTATCGTTCGCTTGGGAGGGCCCCTACGAGCAGTACTTC
TRBV7-3	TRBJ2-3	-	TRBD2	CASSPGGTDTQYF	TGTGCCAGCAGCCCGGGGGGGACAGATACGCAGTATTTT
TRBV21-1	TRBJ2-7	-	-	CASSKAGGGPLEQYF	TGTGCCAGCAGCAAAGCGGGAGGAGGGCCGCTCGAGCAGTACTTC
TRBV6-6	TRBJ2-1	-	TRBD2	CASDGTSGNNEQFF	TGTGCCAGCGACGGGACTAGCGGGAACAATGAGCAGTTCTTC
TRBV24-1	TRBJ2-7	-	-	CATSDPKGGAGSYEQYF	TGTGCCACCAGTGACCCCAAGGGGGGAGCGGGGTCCTACGAGCAGTACTTC
TRBV6-2/TRBV6-3	TRBJ2-3	once	TRBD1	CASSYSYRGNTQYF	TGTGCCAGCAGTTACTCGTACAGGGGAAATACGCAGTATTTT
TRBV5-5	TRBJ2-7	-	-	CASSRRDGSYEQYF	TGTGCCAGCAGCCGAAGAGATGGTTCCTACGAGCAGTACTTC
TRBV10-1	TRBJ1-3	few	-	CASSSGVSGNTIYF	TGCGCCAGCAGTTCAGGGGTCTCTGGAAACACCATATATTTT
TRBV27	TRBJ2-4	-	-	CASSLGGPSLLEEGNIQYF	TGTGCCAGCAGTTTAGGAGGACCCTCCCTCCTAGAGGAGGGAAACATTCAGTACTTC
TRBV2	TRBJ1-3	-	-	CASSEALRVGNTIYF	TGTGCCAGCAGTGAAGCGCTCAGGGTTGGAAACACCATATATTTT
TRBV5-6	TRBJ1-5	once	-	CASSLSVEAGNQPQHF	TGTGCCAGCAGCTTGAGCGTCGAGGCGGGCAATCAGCCCCAGCATTTT
TRBV19	TRBJ2-3	-	-	CASSIGGAGERADTQYF	TGTGCCAGTAGTATAGGAGGTGCGGGCGAGAGGGCAGATACGCAGTATTTT
TRBV27	TRBJ1-6	-	TRBD1	CASSSIDPGQLNSPLHF	TGTGCCAGCAGTTCCATAGACCCGGGACAGCTGAATTCACCCCTCCACTTT
TRBV12-3/TRBV12-4	TRBJ2-3	-	-	CASSFADTQYF	TGTGCCAGCAGTTTCGCAGATACGCAGTATTTT
TRBV20-1	TRBJ2-1	-	-	CSASKTAYNEQFF	TGCAGTGCTAGTAAAACAGCCTACAATGAGCAGTTCTTC
TRBV6-5	TRBJ2-5	-	TRBD1	CASTTTGSGETQYF	TGTGCCAGCACCACGACAGGGAGTGGAGAGACCCAGTACTTC
TRBV4-1	TRBJ2-1	-	TRBD1	CASSQRGLTDNEQFF	TGCGCCAGCAGCCAAAGGGGGCTGACAGACAATGAGCAGTTCTTC
TRBV30	TRBJ2-7	-	TRBD2	CAWSVLSGGMGEQYF	TGTGCCTGGAGTGTACTTAGCGGGGGCATGGGAGAGCAGTACTTC
TRBV7-2	TRBJ2-2	-	TRBD2	CASSYTSGQNTGELFF	TGTGCCAGCAGTTATACTAGCGGGCAAAACACCGGGGAGCTGTTTTTT
TRBV29-1	TRBJ2-5	-	-	CARAGVDETQYF	TGCGCGAGGGCAGGGGTAGACGAGACCCAGTACTTC
TRBV2	TRBJ1-3	few	-	CASSGGGNTIYF	TGTGCCAGCAGTGGGGGAGGGAACACCATATATTTT
TRBV30	TRBJ2-7	-	-	CAWSVLGSTEQYF	TGTGCCTGGAGTGTACTCGGGAGTACCGAGCAGTACTTC
TRBV2	TRBJ2-7	-	-	CASKQGSSPHEQYF	TGTGCCAGCAAGCAGGGGTCCTCCCCCCACGAGCAGTACTTC
TRBV5-8	TRBJ2-7	-	TRBD1	CASSYSGTGVHEQYF	TGTGCCAGCAGCTACTCCGGGACAGGGGTCCACGAGCAGTACTTC
TRBV28	TRBJ1-2	-	TRBD1	CASSLQGAYGYTF	TGTGCCAGCAGTTTACAGGGGGCCTATGGCTACACCTTC
TRBV4-3	TRBJ2-1	-	TRBD2	CASSQARGSLAGNNEQFF	TGCGCCAGCAGCCAAGCGAGGGGCTCACTAGCGGGTAACAATGAGCAGTTCTTC
TRBV19	TRBJ2-1	-	TRBD2	CASSINGGGYNEQFF	TGTGCCAGTAGTATTAACGGGGGGGGCTACAATGAGCAGTTCTTC
TRBV11-1	TRBJ2-1	-	-	CASSYQGSYNEQFF	TGTGCCAGCAGCTACCAGGGCTCCTACAATGAGCAGTTCTTC
TRBV19	TRBJ2-7	-	TRBD1	CATRTGKFGEQYF	TGTGCCACCAGGACAGGGAAATTTGGCGAGCAGTACTTC
TRBV30	TRBJ2-1	-	TRBD1	CAWTRDSSYNEQFF	TGTGCCTGGACCCGGGACAGCTCCTACAATGAGCAGTTCTTC
TRBV27	TRBJ2-7	-	TRBD1	CASSAQGAGEQYF	TGTGCCAGCAGTGCCCAGGGGGCGGGGGAGCAGTACTTC
TRBV29-1	TRBJ1-2	-	-	CSVVIQGFYGYTF	TGCAGCGTGGTAATACAGGGTTTCTATGGCTACACCTTC